This T cell receptor beta chain was identified during a study of shared clonotypes between healthy human individuals. Germline trimming cut 5 bases from V and 0 bases from J; bases unmatched to any gene: 6. Germline V gene lookup returns CDR1 KGHSH and CDR2 LQKENI. The CDR3 runs 15 residues. Findings and limits, study-wide: A handful of donors held approximately 5% of naive CD4 clonotypes in common.

The protocol was immunoSEQ multiplex PCR, while the TCRdb copy is restricted to in-frame clones and leaves out a portion. The sample yields about 2.4 million clones, 80% to 95% seen once. This clone was detected once. Its antigen remains unknown. The V gene is TRBV18, the J gene TRBJ2-5, with 7 nucleotides matching TRBD1. Source material: naive CD4+ T cells from PBMCs. The subset: CD45RA+ positively selected. This receptor was obtained from a man in his late teens or twenties in good health. Some clones in this sample may be carry-over from other donors' samples. CDR3 sequence (DNA): TGTGCCAGCTCAGACCTCAGGGGGAACCAAGAGACCCAGTACTTC. The encoded protein is CASSDLRGNQETQYF.